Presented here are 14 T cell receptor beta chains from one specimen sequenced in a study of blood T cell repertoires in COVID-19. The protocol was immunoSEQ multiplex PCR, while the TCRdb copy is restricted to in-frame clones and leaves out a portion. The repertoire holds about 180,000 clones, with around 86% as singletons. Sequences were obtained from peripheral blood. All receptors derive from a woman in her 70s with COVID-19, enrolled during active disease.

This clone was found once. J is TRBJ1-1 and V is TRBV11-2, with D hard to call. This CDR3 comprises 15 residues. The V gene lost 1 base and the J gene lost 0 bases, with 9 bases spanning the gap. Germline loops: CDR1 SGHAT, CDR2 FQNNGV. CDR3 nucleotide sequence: TGTGCCAGCAGCTTAGGACAAATCATGAACACTGAAGCTTTCTTT. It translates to CASSLGQIMNTEAFF.

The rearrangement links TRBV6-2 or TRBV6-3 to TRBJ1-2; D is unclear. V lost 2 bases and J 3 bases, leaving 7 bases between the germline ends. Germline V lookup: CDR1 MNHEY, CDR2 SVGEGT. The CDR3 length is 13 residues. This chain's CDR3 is CASSYNGDYGYTF. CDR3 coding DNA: TGTGCCAGCAGTTACAACGGTGACTATGGCTACACCTTC.

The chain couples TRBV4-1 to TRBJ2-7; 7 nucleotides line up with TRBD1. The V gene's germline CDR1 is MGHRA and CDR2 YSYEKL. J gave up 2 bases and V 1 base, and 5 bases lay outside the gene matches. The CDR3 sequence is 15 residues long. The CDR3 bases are TGCGCCAGCAGCCAAGGGGACAGAGAAGCCTACGAGCAGTACTTC. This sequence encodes CASSQGDREAYEQYF.

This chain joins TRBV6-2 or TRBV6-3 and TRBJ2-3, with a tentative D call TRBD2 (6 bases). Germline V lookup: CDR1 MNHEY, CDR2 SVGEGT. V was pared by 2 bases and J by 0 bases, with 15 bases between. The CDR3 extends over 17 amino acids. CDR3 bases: TGTGCCAGCAGTTACACTGGGACTTTCTTAAGCACAGATACGCAGTATTTT. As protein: CASSYTGTFLSTDTQYF.

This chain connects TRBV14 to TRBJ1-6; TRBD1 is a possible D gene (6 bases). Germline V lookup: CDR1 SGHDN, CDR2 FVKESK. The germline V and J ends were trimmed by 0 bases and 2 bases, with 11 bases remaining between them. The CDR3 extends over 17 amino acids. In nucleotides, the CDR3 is TGTGCCAGCAGCCAAGAGGGGGCACGGGCCTATAATTCACCCCTCCACTTT. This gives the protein CASSQEGARAYNSPLHF.

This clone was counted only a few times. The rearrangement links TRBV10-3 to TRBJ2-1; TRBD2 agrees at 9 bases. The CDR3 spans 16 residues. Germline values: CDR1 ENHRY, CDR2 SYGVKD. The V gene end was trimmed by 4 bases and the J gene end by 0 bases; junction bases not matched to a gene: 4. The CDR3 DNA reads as TGTGCCATCAGTGCGACTAGCGGCCCCTCCTACAATGAGCAGTTCTTC. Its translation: CAISATSGPSYNEQFF.

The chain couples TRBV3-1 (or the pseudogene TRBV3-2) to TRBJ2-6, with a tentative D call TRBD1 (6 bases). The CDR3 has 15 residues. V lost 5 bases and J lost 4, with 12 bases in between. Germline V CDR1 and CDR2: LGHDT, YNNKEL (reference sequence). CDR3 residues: CASSYRAGGANVLTF. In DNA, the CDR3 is TGTGCCAGCAGCTACAGGGCTGGCGGGGCCAACGTCCTGACTTTC.

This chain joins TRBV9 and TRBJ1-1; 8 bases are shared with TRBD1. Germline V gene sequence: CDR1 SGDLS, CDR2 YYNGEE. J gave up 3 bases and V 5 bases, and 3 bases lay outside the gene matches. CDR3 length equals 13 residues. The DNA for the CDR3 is TGTGCCAGCAGGCAACAGGGGGACACTGAAGCTTTCTTT. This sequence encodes CASRQQGDTEAFF.

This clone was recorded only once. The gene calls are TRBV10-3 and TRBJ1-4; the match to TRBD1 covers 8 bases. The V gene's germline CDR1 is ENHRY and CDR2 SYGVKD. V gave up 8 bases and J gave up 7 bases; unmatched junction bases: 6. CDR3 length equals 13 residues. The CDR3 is CAIRAGGTEKLFF. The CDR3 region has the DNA TGTGCCATCCGGGCAGGGGGCACTGAAAAACTGTTTTTT.

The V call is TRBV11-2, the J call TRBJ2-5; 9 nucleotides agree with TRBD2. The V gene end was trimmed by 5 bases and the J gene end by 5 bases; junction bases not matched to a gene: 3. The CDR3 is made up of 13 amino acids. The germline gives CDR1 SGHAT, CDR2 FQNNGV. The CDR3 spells CASSAGLAETQYF. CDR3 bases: TGTGCCAGCAGCGCTGGACTAGCGGAGACCCAGTACTTC. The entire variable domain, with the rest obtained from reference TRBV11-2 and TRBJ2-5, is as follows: EAGVAQSPRYKIIEKRQSVAFWCNPISGHATLYWYQQILGQGPKLLIQFQNNGVVDDSQLPKDRFSAERLKGVDSTLKIQPAKLEDSAVYLCASSAGLAETQYFGPGTRLLVL.

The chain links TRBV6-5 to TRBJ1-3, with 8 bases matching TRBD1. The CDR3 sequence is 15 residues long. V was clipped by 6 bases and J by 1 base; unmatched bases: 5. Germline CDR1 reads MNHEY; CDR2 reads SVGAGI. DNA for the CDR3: TGTGCCAGCAGAGTTGACAGGGGATCTGGAAACACCATATATTTT. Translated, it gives CASRVDRGSGNTIYF.

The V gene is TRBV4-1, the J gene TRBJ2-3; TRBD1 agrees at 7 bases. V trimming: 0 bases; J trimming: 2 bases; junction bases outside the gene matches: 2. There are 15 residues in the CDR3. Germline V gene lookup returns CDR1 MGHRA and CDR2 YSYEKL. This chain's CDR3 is CASSQETGYTDTQYF. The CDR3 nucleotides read TGCGCCAGCAGCCAAGAGACAGGGTACACAGATACGCAGTATTTT.

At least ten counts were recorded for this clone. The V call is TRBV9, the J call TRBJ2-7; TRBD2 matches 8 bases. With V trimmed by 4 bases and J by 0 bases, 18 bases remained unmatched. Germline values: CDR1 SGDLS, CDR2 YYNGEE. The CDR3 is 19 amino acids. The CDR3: CASSLRVDSGTSSSYEQYF. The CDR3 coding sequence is TGTGCCAGCAGCCTCCGGGTGGATAGCGGGACTTCAAGCTCCTACGAGCAGTACTTC.

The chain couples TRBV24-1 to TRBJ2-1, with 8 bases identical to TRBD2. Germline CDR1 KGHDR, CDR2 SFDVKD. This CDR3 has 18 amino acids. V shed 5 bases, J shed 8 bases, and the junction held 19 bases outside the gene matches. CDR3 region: CATSGAFPGTRSVDEQFF. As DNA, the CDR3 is TGTGCCACCAGTGGCGCTTTCCCCGGGACTAGAAGCGTCGATGAGCAGTTCTTC.